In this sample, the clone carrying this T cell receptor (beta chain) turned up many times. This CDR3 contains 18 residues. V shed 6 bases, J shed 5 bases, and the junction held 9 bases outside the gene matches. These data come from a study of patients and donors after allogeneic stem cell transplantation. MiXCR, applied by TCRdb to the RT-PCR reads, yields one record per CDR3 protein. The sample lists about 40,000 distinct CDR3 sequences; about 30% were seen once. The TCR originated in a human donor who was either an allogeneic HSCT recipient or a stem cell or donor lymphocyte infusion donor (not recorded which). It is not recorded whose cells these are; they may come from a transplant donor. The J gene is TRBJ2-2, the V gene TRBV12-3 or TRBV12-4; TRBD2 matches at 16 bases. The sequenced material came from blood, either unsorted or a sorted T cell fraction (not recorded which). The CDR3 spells CASRAGLAGGPRTGELFF. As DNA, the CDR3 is TGTGCCAGCAGAGCGGGACTAGCGGGAGGGCCGCGGACCGGGGAGCTGTTTTTT.